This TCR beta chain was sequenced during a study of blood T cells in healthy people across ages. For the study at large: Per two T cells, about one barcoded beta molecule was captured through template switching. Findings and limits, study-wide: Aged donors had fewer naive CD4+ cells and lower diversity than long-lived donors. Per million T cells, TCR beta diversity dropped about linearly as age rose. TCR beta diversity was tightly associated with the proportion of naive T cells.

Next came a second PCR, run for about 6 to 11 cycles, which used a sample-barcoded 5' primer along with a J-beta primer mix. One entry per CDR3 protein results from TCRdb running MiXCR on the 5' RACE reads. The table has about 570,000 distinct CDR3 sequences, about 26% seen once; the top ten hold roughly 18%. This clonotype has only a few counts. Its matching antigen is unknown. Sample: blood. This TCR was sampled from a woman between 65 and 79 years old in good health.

In DNA, the CDR3 is TGTGCCAGCAGCTTGGGACTAGCGTTGGAAGTTGAGACCCAGTACTTC. This encodes CASSLGLALEVETQYF. The chain links TRBV11-1 to TRBJ2-5; 10 bases fit TRBD2. The CDR3 contains 16 residues. The V and J ends lost 3 bases and 5 bases, in that order; junction bases with no gene match: 9. The V gene's germline CDR1 is SGHAT and CDR2 FQDESV (reference sequence).